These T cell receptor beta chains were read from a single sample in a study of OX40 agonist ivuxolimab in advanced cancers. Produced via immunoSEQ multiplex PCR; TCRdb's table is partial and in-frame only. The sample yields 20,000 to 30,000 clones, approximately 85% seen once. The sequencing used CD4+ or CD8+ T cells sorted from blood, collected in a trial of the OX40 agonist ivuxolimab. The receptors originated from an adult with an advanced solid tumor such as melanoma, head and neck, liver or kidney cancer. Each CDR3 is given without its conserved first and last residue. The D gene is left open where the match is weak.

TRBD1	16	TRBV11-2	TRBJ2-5	ASSRVRDSYPPQETQY
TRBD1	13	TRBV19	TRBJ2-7	ASSKGVGQGYEQY
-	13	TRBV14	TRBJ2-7	ASSQDRASSYEQY
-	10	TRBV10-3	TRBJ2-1	AISEQGPEQF
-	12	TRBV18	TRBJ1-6	ASSPGSGPSPLH
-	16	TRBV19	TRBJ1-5	ASSIYAGRGGSNQPQH
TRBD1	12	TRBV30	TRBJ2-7	AWGTGTGFYEQY
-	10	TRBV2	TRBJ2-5	ASGYSEETQY
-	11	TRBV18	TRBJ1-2	ASSPAGDYGYT
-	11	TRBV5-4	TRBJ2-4	ASSLSGGNIQY
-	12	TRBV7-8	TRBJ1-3	ASSSPDSGNTIY
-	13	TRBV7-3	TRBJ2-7	ASSLRFERINEQY
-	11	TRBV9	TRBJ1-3	ASSAPAGNTIY
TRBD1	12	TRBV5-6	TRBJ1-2	ASSFRDRDNGYT
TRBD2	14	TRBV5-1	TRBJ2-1	ASSLETSGTYNEQF
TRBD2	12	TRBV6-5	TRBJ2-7	ASSSTSGSHEQY
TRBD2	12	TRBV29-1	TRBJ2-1	SVVGGGSYNEQF
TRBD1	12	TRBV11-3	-	ASSSRQGGSEQY